The clone carrying this T cell receptor (beta chain) occurred once. The antigen remains unidentified. The junction and the germline gene differ at one end; a read error may be behind it. Some clones are missing from TCRdb's copy, which holds only in-frame ones; the method was immunoSEQ multiplex PCR. The repertoire consists of around 13,000 clones, with more than 65% occurring once and the leading ten covering over 50%. The sample is drawn from a study of STAT3 mutations in large granular lymphocyte leukemia. The CDR3 sequence is 13 residues long. Per germline, CDR1 SGHDT and CDR2 YYEEEE. Whole-study findings and limits: In T-cell large granular lymphocyte leukemia, about half of patients showed multiple immunodominant subclonotypes. A small but highly pathogenic clone may have been missed. In about 30% of the 18 patients, new TCR clonotypes emerged after therapy. Treatment regimens differed across patients between samplings. In several patients, dominant TCR clone burden exceeded STAT3 mutant burden.

This clonotype was sampled from a man in his 60s with T-cell large granular lymphocyte leukemia. Some clones in this sample may be carry-over from other donors' samples. This rearrangement joins TRBV5-6 to TRBJ1-1; 10 bases are a match to TRBD1. The material sequenced was peripheral blood mononuclear cells. DNA for the CDR3: TGTGCCAGCAGCTTGGGACAGGGGGCTGAGGCTTTCTTT. Translated, it gives CASSLGQGAEAFF.